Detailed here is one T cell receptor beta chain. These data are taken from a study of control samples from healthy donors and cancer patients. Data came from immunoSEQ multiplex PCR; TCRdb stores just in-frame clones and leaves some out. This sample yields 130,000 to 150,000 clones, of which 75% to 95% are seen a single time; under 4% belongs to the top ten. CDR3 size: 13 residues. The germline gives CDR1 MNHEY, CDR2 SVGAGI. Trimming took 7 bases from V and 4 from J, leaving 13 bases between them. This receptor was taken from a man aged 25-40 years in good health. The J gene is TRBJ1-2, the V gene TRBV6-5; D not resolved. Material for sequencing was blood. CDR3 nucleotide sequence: TGTGCCAGCACGAAGCGCGGGGTCTATGGCTACACCTTC. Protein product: CASTKRGVYGYTF.